These T cell receptor beta chains were read from a single sample in a study of blood T cell repertoires in COVID-19. The method was immunoSEQ multiplex PCR; TCRdb's version includes in-frame clones alone and lacks a portion of them. The sample has fewer than 200,000 clones, approximately 79% seen once; the top ten hold about 3%. Source material: peripheral blood. All receptors derive from an elderly woman with acute or convalescent COVID-19. Each CDR3 is given with its conserved first and last residue. Fields, in order: D gene, J gene, V gene, clone size, CDR3 DNA, CDR3 protein. A D gene is named only where the DNA matches it firmly. A clone size is listed for some rows: how often the clone was seen (once, few, many), or a class if it is expanded.

d_call: TRBD1; j_call: TRBJ2-7; v_call: TRBV5-6; clone_size: -; cdr3_nt: TGTGCCAGCAGCTCGAGGGACAGGGGGGTAACCTACGAGCAGTACTTC; cdr3_aa: CASSSRDRGVTYEQYF
d_call: TRBD1; j_call: TRBJ2-5; v_call: TRBV11-2; clone_size: -; cdr3_nt: TGTGCCAGCAGCTTAGGACAGGGAAGGCGGGAGACCCAGTACTTC; cdr3_aa: CASSLGQGRRETQYF
d_call: TRBD1; j_call: TRBJ2-7; v_call: TRBV18; clone_size: -; cdr3_nt: TGTGCCAGCTCACCACGAACAGGGGAACCCGAGCAGTACTTC; cdr3_aa: CASSPRTGEPEQYF
d_call: TRBD2; j_call: TRBJ2-3; v_call: TRBV6-2/TRBV6-3; clone_size: -; cdr3_nt: TGTGCCAGCAGCCCGGGGACTAGCGGGAGGAGCGGCACAGATACGCAGTATTTT; cdr3_aa: CASSPGTSGRSGTDTQYF
d_call: TRBD2; j_call: TRBJ2-1; v_call: TRBV5-6; clone_size: -; cdr3_nt: TGTGCCAGCAGCTGGGGCGGGAGTTATGAGCAGTTCTTC; cdr3_aa: CASSWGGSYEQFF
d_call: TRBD2; j_call: TRBJ2-3; v_call: TRBV12-3/TRBV12-4; clone_size: -; cdr3_nt: TGTGCCAGCAGTTTAGCGGGGGGGAATACGCAGTATTTT; cdr3_aa: CASSLAGGNTQYF
d_call: -; j_call: TRBJ1-2; v_call: TRBV11-2; clone_size: -; cdr3_nt: TGTGCCAGCAGCTTAGCCCGAACAGGGAACTATGGCTACACCTTC; cdr3_aa: CASSLARTGNYGYTF
d_call: TRBD2; j_call: TRBJ2-7; v_call: TRBV30; clone_size: -; cdr3_nt: TGTGCCTGGGACAGCGGGAGAATATCCGAGCAGTACTTC; cdr3_aa: CAWDSGRISEQYF
d_call: -; j_call: TRBJ2-7; v_call: TRBV12-3/TRBV12-4; clone_size: once; cdr3_nt: TGTGCCAGCAGTTTAGGGCAGGGTTTCGAGCAGTACTTC; cdr3_aa: CASSLGQGFEQYF
d_call: -; j_call: TRBJ2-3; v_call: TRBV20-1; clone_size: -; cdr3_nt: TGCAGTGCTAGTACTAACACAGATACGCAGTATTTT; cdr3_aa: CSASTNTDTQYF
d_call: TRBD2; j_call: TRBJ2-7; v_call: TRBV2; clone_size: -; cdr3_nt: TGTGCCTCGTGGGGGGGGGAGTCGCGCTACGAGCAGTACTTC; cdr3_aa: CASWGGESRYEQYF
d_call: -; j_call: TRBJ2-2; v_call: TRBV5-1; clone_size: -; cdr3_nt: TGCGCCAGCAGCCCCCTGGTTTCGCGTACCGGGGAGCTGTTTTTT; cdr3_aa: CASSPLVSRTGELFF
d_call: TRBD2; j_call: TRBJ2-1; v_call: TRBV7-2; clone_size: -; cdr3_nt: TGTGCCAGCAGTTTACCGGGACTAGCGGGGAGCTCCTACAATGAGCAGTTCTTC; cdr3_aa: CASSLPGLAGSSYNEQFF
d_call: -; j_call: TRBJ2-7; v_call: TRBV5-1; clone_size: -; cdr3_nt: TGCGCCAGCAGCTTTCAGACAAGCTACGAGCAGTACTTC; cdr3_aa: CASSFQTSYEQYF
d_call: -; j_call: TRBJ2-5; v_call: TRBV28; clone_size: -; cdr3_nt: TGTGCCAGCAGTTCGCAGGGCGAGACCCAGTACTTC; cdr3_aa: CASSSQGETQYF
d_call: TRBD1; j_call: TRBJ2-5; v_call: TRBV2; clone_size: -; cdr3_nt: TGTGCCAGCAGTCCCGGGACAGGGGCCCAAGAGACCCAGTACTTC; cdr3_aa: CASSPGTGAQETQYF
d_call: -; j_call: TRBJ1-1; v_call: TRBV24-1; clone_size: -; cdr3_nt: TGTGCCACCAGTGATTCGGGGAGAGGGAACACTGAAGCTTTCTTT; cdr3_aa: CATSDSGRGNTEAFF
d_call: TRBD2; j_call: TRBJ2-1; v_call: TRBV6-2/TRBV6-3; clone_size: few; cdr3_nt: TGTGCCAGCAGTCGGGGACTAGCGGGATTAAATGAGCAGTTCTTC; cdr3_aa: CASSRGLAGLNEQFF
d_call: TRBD1; j_call: TRBJ2-3; v_call: TRBV19; clone_size: once; cdr3_nt: TGTGCCAGTAGTATTGTAGGGGGCAATGAAGATACGCAGTATTTT; cdr3_aa: CASSIVGGNEDTQYF
d_call: -; j_call: TRBJ1-5; v_call: TRBV10-2; clone_size: -; cdr3_nt: TGCGCCAGCAGTGAGTCAACAGGAGATCAGCCCCAGCATTTT; cdr3_aa: CASSESTGDQPQHF
d_call: TRBD2; j_call: TRBJ2-3; v_call: TRBV5-1; clone_size: -; cdr3_nt: TGCGCCAGCAGCCCCGGACTAGCGGGAGAGGTAGATACGCAGTATTTT; cdr3_aa: CASSPGLAGEVDTQYF
d_call: -; j_call: TRBJ2-3; v_call: TRBV19; clone_size: -; cdr3_nt: TGTGCCAGTACGTCGGCAGATACGCAGTATTTT; cdr3_aa: CASTSADTQYF
d_call: -; j_call: TRBJ2-7; v_call: TRBV28; clone_size: once; cdr3_nt: TGTGCCAGCAGTTTGTCAGGGTTCCCCTACGAGCAGTACTTC; cdr3_aa: CASSLSGFPYEQYF
d_call: -; j_call: TRBJ2-3; v_call: TRBV27; clone_size: -; cdr3_nt: TGTGCCAGCGCCCAGGACTTTGCAGATACGCAGTATTTT; cdr3_aa: CASAQDFADTQYF
d_call: -; j_call: TRBJ2-1; v_call: TRBV6-6; clone_size: -; cdr3_nt: TGTGCCAGCAGTTACCGGGACTCAGGGTTACGGTTCTTC; cdr3_aa: CASSYRDSGLRFF
d_call: TRBD2; j_call: TRBJ2-1; v_call: TRBV27; clone_size: -; cdr3_nt: TGTGCCAGCAGTTTAGTAGCGGGAGATCTGAATGAGCAGTTCTTC; cdr3_aa: CASSLVAGDLNEQFF
d_call: -; j_call: TRBJ2-7; v_call: TRBV6-5; clone_size: many; cdr3_nt: TGTGCCAGCAGACCTGAGCGCTCCTACGAGCAGTACTTC; cdr3_aa: CASRPERSYEQYF
d_call: TRBD1; j_call: TRBJ2-3; v_call: TRBV4-1; clone_size: few; cdr3_nt: TGCGCCAGCAGCCAAGGGACAGGGGGTGGGGAAGATACGCAGTATTTT; cdr3_aa: CASSQGTGGGEDTQYF
d_call: TRBD1; j_call: TRBJ2-5; v_call: TRBV24-1; clone_size: -; cdr3_nt: TGTGCCACCAGTGTTGACAGGGCTGAGACCCAGTACTTC; cdr3_aa: CATSVDRAETQYF
d_call: -; j_call: TRBJ1-1; v_call: TRBV15; clone_size: -; cdr3_nt: TGTGCCACCAGCAGACAGGGGTATGGCACTGAAGCTTTCTTT; cdr3_aa: CATSRQGYGTEAFF
d_call: TRBD1; j_call: TRBJ2-7; v_call: TRBV28; clone_size: -; cdr3_nt: TGTGCCAGCAGAACCGCGGGACAGGGGTACGAGCAGTACTTC; cdr3_aa: CASRTAGQGYEQYF
d_call: TRBD2; j_call: TRBJ2-7; v_call: TRBV30; clone_size: few; cdr3_nt: TGTGCCTGCGGCCTAGCGGCCTACGAGCAGTACTTC; cdr3_aa: CACGLAAYEQYF
d_call: -; j_call: TRBJ1-4; v_call: TRBV27; clone_size: -; cdr3_nt: TGTGCCAGCAGTTCAGGGGCGTATAATGAAAAACTGTTTTTT; cdr3_aa: CASSSGAYNEKLFF
d_call: TRBD2; j_call: TRBJ2-3; v_call: TRBV5-1; clone_size: -; cdr3_nt: TGCGCCAGCAGCTTCCTAAGCGGGAATACAGATACGCAGTATTTT; cdr3_aa: CASSFLSGNTDTQYF
d_call: -; j_call: TRBJ2-3; v_call: TRBV7-8; clone_size: -; cdr3_nt: TGTGCCAGCAGCTCAGGACTATCCGCCGCAGATACGCAGTATTTT; cdr3_aa: CASSSGLSAADTQYF
d_call: -; j_call: TRBJ2-7; v_call: TRBV28; clone_size: -; cdr3_nt: TGTGCCAGCAGTCCAGCCGGGACTTTTCGATACGAGCAGTACTTC; cdr3_aa: CASSPAGTFRYEQYF
d_call: -; j_call: TRBJ1-5; v_call: TRBV27; clone_size: -; cdr3_nt: TGTGCCAGCAGTTTACGCTCCGTGACAGGCTTCAATCAGCCCCAGCATTTT; cdr3_aa: CASSLRSVTGFNQPQHF
d_call: TRBD1; j_call: TRBJ2-1; v_call: TRBV5-4; clone_size: few; cdr3_nt: TGTGCCAGCAAAGGGGGCGGCTCCTACAATGAGCAGTTCTTC; cdr3_aa: CASKGGGSYNEQFF
d_call: -; j_call: TRBJ2-2; v_call: TRBV7-2; clone_size: few; cdr3_nt: TGTGCCAGCAGCTTGGAGGGCCTCGACACCGGGGAGCTGTTTTTT; cdr3_aa: CASSLEGLDTGELFF
d_call: -; j_call: TRBJ2-2; v_call: TRBV3-1/TRBV3-2; clone_size: -; cdr3_nt: TGTGCCAGCGCCCCCGGGACAGGGGAGCTGTTTTTT; cdr3_aa: CASAPGTGELFF
d_call: -; j_call: TRBJ2-3; v_call: TRBV7-3; clone_size: -; cdr3_nt: TGTGCCAGCAGCTTAACGGGGACTGCGGATACGCAGTATTTT; cdr3_aa: CASSLTGTADTQYF
d_call: -; j_call: TRBJ1-2; v_call: TRBV3-1/TRBV3-2; clone_size: -; cdr3_nt: TGTGCCAGCAGCCAAGTGGGCAGGCCTAACTATGGCTACACCTTC; cdr3_aa: CASSQVGRPNYGYTF
d_call: -; j_call: TRBJ1-3; v_call: TRBV28; clone_size: -; cdr3_nt: TGTGCCAGCAGCATGTCTGGAAACACCATATATTTT; cdr3_aa: CASSMSGNTIYF
d_call: TRBD2; j_call: TRBJ2-7; v_call: TRBV3-1/TRBV3-2; clone_size: -; cdr3_nt: TGTGCCAGCAGCCCCCTGGAGGTAGCGGGAGGGGTAACCTACGAGCAGTACTTC; cdr3_aa: CASSPLEVAGGVTYEQYF
d_call: TRBD2; j_call: TRBJ2-1; v_call: TRBV4-3; clone_size: -; cdr3_nt: TGCGCCAGCAGCCAAGATCATGCGGGACTAGCTCTCAATGAGCAGTTCTTC; cdr3_aa: CASSQDHAGLALNEQFF
d_call: -; j_call: TRBJ1-5; v_call: TRBV19; clone_size: -; cdr3_nt: TGTGCCAGTAGCCAGGGGATCAATCAGCCCCAGCATTTT; cdr3_aa: CASSQGINQPQHF
d_call: TRBD2; j_call: TRBJ2-7; v_call: TRBV27; clone_size: -; cdr3_nt: TGTGCCAGCAGGTTAGCGGGAGGCTCCTACGAGCAGTACTTC; cdr3_aa: CASRLAGGSYEQYF
d_call: -; j_call: TRBJ2-7; v_call: TRBV5-1; clone_size: -; cdr3_nt: TGCGCCAGCAGCCCCGGATACTACACGGAACCAACCTACGAGCAGTACTTC; cdr3_aa: CASSPGYYTEPTYEQYF
d_call: -; j_call: TRBJ1-2; v_call: TRBV3-1/TRBV3-2; clone_size: -; cdr3_nt: TGTGCCAGCAGCCAAGTAGGGGCCCCCTATGGCTACACCTTC; cdr3_aa: CASSQVGAPYGYTF
d_call: TRBD2; j_call: TRBJ2-7; v_call: TRBV7-2; clone_size: -; cdr3_nt: TGTGCCAGCAAACCGACTAGCGGACTATACGAGCAGTACTTC; cdr3_aa: CASKPTSGLYEQYF
d_call: -; j_call: TRBJ1-5; v_call: TRBV2; clone_size: -; cdr3_nt: TGTGCCAGCACGCGAGAGGCAGGGGATCAGCCCCAGCATTTT; cdr3_aa: CASTREAGDQPQHF
d_call: TRBD1; j_call: TRBJ2-5; v_call: TRBV7-7; clone_size: -; cdr3_nt: TGTGCCAGCAGCTCGACAGGGGGCAGTTCTTTAGAGACCCAGTACTTC; cdr3_aa: CASSSTGGSSLETQYF
d_call: TRBD2; j_call: TRBJ2-5; v_call: TRBV5-4; clone_size: -; cdr3_nt: TGTGCCAGCAGCTTGGGCGGGAGGGTTGAGGAGACCCAGTACTTC; cdr3_aa: CASSLGGRVEETQYF